Listed below are T cell receptor beta chains from one sample, sequenced in a study of breast tumors, draining lymph nodes, adjacent tissues. TCRdb reprocessed the multiplex PCR reads with MiXCR, giving one entry per CDR3 protein. The sample holds approximately 230,000 distinct CDR3 sequences; under 40% are singletons and the top ten take about 3.3%. The sequenced sample consisted of axillary lymph node tissue. The source of these receptors is a female donor with breast cancer. Some clones in this sample may be carry-over from other donors' samples. The CDR3 runs from the conserved cysteine through the conserved F or W. The order of the fields is clone size, J gene, V gene, D gene, CDR3 DNA, CDR3 protein. The D gene is left open where the match is weak. A clone size is listed for some rows: how often the clone was seen (once, few, many), or a class if it is expanded.

clone_size: .
j_call: TRBJ2-2
v_call: TRBV6-1
d_call: .
cdr3_nt: TGTGCCAGCAGAGGGGGTTCCGGGGAGCTGTTTTTT
cdr3_aa: CASRGGSGELFF

clone_size: .
j_call: TRBJ2-3
v_call: TRBV6-5
d_call: .
cdr3_nt: TGTGCCAGCAGTGGTAGGCTTGCTAGGTGGGGAGATACGCAGTATTTT
cdr3_aa: CASSGRLARWGDTQYF

clone_size: many
j_call: TRBJ2-1
v_call: TRBV6-5
d_call: .
cdr3_nt: TGTGCCAGCAGTCCCCGAACGGGCTGGTCCTACAATGAGCAGTTCTTC
cdr3_aa: CASSPRTGWSYNEQFF

clone_size: many
j_call: TRBJ2-1
v_call: TRBV24-1
d_call: .
cdr3_nt: TGTGCCACCAGTGACTGGGGACAGGGAGCGGGAGATGAGCAGTTCTTC
cdr3_aa: CATSDWGQGAGDEQFF

clone_size: many
j_call: TRBJ1-2
v_call: TRBV2
d_call: .
cdr3_nt: TGTGCCAGCAGTGACGGGCACCGTGGCTACACCTTC
cdr3_aa: CASSDGHRGYTF

clone_size: once
j_call: TRBJ2-5
v_call: TRBV7-3
d_call: TRBD2
cdr3_nt: TGTGCCGGCAGCTTAGGGGGACTAGCGGGGACCCAGTACTTC
cdr3_aa: CAGSLGGLAGTQYF

clone_size: few
j_call: TRBJ2-2
v_call: TRBV20-1
d_call: .
cdr3_nt: TGCAGTCTCAAAGACGACGGCAGGACGGCTGCCGGGGAGCTGTTTTTT
cdr3_aa: CSLKDDGRTAAGELFF

clone_size: many
j_call: TRBJ2-3
v_call: TRBV11-3
d_call: .
cdr3_nt: TGTGCCAGCAGCTTACAGGGGTCAGATACGCAGTATTTT
cdr3_aa: CASSLQGSDTQYF

clone_size: many
j_call: TRBJ2-5
v_call: TRBV7-9
d_call: TRBD1
cdr3_nt: TGTGCCAGCTGTCCAGGGGGCTCGAGTGAGACCCAGTACTTC
cdr3_aa: CASCPGGSSETQYF

clone_size: .
j_call: TRBJ1-3
v_call: TRBV7-8
d_call: .
cdr3_nt: TGTGCCAGCATCAATCCCGGGACCGGTATCGGAAACACCATATATTTT
cdr3_aa: CASINPGTGIGNTIYF

clone_size: many
j_call: TRBJ1-2
v_call: TRBV20-1
d_call: .
cdr3_nt: TGCAGTGCTAGAGCGGTGGCAAGCTATGGCTACACCTTC
cdr3_aa: CSARAVASYGYTF

clone_size: many
j_call: TRBJ2-7
v_call: TRBV11-1
d_call: .
cdr3_nt: TGTGCCAGCAGCAACCCCCCCTCGTTCGAACAGTACTTC
cdr3_aa: CASSNPPSFEQYF

clone_size: .
j_call: TRBJ1-5
v_call: TRBV18
d_call: TRBD1
cdr3_nt: TGTGCCAGCTCACCAAGGACAGGACCTAATCAGCCCCAGCATTTT
cdr3_aa: CASSPRTGPNQPQHF

clone_size: many
j_call: TRBJ2-5
v_call: TRBV24-1
d_call: TRBD1
cdr3_nt: TGTGCCACCAGTGCCGGGACAGCCTACCAAGAGACCCAGTACTTC
cdr3_aa: CATSAGTAYQETQYF

clone_size: many
j_call: TRBJ2-7
v_call: TRBV4-3
d_call: .
cdr3_nt: TGCGCCAGCAGCCCAAGCTGGGACGGTTCCTACGAGCAGTACTTC
cdr3_aa: CASSPSWDGSYEQYF